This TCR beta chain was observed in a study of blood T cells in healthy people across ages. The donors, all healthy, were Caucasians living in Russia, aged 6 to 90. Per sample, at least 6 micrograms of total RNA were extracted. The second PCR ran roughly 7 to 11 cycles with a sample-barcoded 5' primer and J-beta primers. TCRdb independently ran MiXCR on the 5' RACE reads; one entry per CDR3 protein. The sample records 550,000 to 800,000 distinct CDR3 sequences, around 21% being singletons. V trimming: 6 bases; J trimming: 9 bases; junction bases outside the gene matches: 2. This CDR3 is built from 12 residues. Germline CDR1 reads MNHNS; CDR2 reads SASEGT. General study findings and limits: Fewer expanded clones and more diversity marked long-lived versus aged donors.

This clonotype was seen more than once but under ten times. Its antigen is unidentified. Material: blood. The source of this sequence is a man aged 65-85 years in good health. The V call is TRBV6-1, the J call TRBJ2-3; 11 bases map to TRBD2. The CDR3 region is CASRSSGGTQYF. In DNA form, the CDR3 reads TGTGCCAGCAGATCTAGCGGGGGGACGCAGTATTTT.